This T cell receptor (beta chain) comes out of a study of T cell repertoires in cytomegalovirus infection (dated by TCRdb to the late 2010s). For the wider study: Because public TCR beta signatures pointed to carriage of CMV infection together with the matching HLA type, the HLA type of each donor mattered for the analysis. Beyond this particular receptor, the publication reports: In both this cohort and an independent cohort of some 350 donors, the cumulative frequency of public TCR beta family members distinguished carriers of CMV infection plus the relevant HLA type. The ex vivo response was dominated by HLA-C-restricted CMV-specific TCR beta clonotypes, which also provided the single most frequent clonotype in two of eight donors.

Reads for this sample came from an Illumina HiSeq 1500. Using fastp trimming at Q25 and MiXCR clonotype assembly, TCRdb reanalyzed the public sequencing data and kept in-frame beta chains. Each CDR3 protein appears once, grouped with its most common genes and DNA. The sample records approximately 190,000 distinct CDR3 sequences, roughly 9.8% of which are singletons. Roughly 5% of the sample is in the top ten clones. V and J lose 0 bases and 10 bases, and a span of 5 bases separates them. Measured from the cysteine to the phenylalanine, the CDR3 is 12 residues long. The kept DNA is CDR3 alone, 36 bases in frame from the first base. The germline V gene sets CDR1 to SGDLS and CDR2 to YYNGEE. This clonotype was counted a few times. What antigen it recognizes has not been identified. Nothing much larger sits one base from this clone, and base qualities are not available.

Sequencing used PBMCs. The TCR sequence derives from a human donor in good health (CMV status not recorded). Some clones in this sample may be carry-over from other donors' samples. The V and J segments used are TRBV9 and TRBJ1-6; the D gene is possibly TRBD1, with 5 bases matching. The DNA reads TGTGCCAGCAGCGTAGAGGGGTCACCCCTCCACTTT. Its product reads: CASSVEGSPLHF.